Listed below are T cell receptor beta chains from one sample, sequenced in a study of human T cells and chemical hapten exposure. TCRdb reprocessed the RACE reads via MiXCR and lists one record per CDR3 protein. The table shows about 69,000 distinct CDR3 sequences, with about 9.3% occurring only once. The specimen was whole blood, collected in connection with sensitization to the hapten diphenylcyclopropenone (DPC). These receptors all stem from a woman between 50 and 59 years old with alopecia areata. Some clones in this sample may be carry-over from other donors' samples. CDR3s include the opening cysteine and the closing phenylalanine or tryptophan. The D gene is left open where the match is weak. Expanded clones get a size class; other rows say once, few or many, or leave the size out.

J	V	size	D	CDR3	DNA
TRBJ1-2	TRBV5-5	many	TRBD1	CASSLEQGYGYTF	TGTGCCAGCAGCTTGGAACAGGGGTATGGCTACACCTTC
TRBJ2-1	TRBV9	.	TRBD2	CASSVVPSGSLYNEQFF	TGTGCCAGCAGCGTAGTGCCTAGCGGGAGTCTTTACAATGAGCAGTTCTTC
TRBJ1-2	TRBV10-3	many	.	CAISDVGRTYGYTF	TGTGCCATCAGTGATGTGGGCAGGACCTATGGCTACACCTTC
TRBJ2-7	TRBV6-6	many	.	CASRQTQRAGEQYF	TGTGCCAGCAGGCAGACCCAGAGAGCGGGCGAGCAGTACTTC
TRBJ2-7	TRBV30	few	TRBD2	CAWKRGLAGESSYEQYF	TGTGCCTGGAAAAGGGGACTAGCGGGAGAGAGCTCCTACGAGCAGTACTTC
TRBJ2-7	TRBV5-6	.	TRBD2	CASSLWRLAGTISYEQYF	TGTGCCAGCAGCTTGTGGAGGCTAGCGGGCACCATCTCCTACGAGCAGTACTTC
TRBJ1-5	TRBV5-1	many	.	CASSLDNYSNQPQHF	TGCGCCAGCAGCTTGGACAATTATAGCAATCAGCCCCAGCATTTT
TRBJ2-6	TRBV24-1	many	.	CATSDLVGSSGANVLTF	TGTGCCACCAGTGATTTGGTAGGGTCCTCTGGGGCCAACGTCCTGACTTTC
TRBJ1-2	TRBV5-5	few	TRBD1	CASSLANRGAGYTF	TGTGCCAGCAGCTTGGCCAACAGGGGCGCAGGCTACACCTTC
TRBJ1-4	TRBV7-6	many	TRBD1	CASSWGAGTGNEKLFF	TGTGCCAGCAGCTGGGGTGCCGGGACAGGGAACGAAAAACTGTTTTTT
TRBJ2-1	TRBV11-2	few	TRBD2	CASSDLAGGGNEQFF	TGTGCCAGCAGCGACCTAGCGGGAGGTGGCAATGAGCAGTTCTTC
TRBJ1-2	TRBV24-1	few	.	CATSDLGYGYTF	TGTGCCACCAGTGATCTGGGCTATGGCTACACCTTC
TRBJ2-1	TRBV18	many	.	CASSPLGSAPYNEQFF	TGTGCCAGCTCACCACTGGGAAGCGCACCGTACAATGAGCAGTTCTTC
TRBJ2-1	TRBV9	few	.	CASSVLVDEQFF	TGTGCCAGCAGCGTATTAGTGGATGAGCAGTTCTTC
TRBJ1-1	TRBV29-1	many	.	CSVGFARLDGSEAFF	TGCAGCGTTGGTTTCGCCAGGTTGGACGGCTCTGAAGCTTTCTTT
TRBJ2-3	TRBV20-1	.	.	CSALRAGPDTQYF	TGCAGTGCTCTGAGGGCCGGCCCAGATACGCAGTATTTT
TRBJ1-1	TRBV2	few	.	CASSRTRVNTEAFF	TGTGCCAGCAGTCGGACGCGGGTGAACACTGAAGCTTTCTTT
TRBJ2-5	TRBV6-5	many	.	CASSYSRLGEETQYF	TGTGCCAGCAGTTACTCGAGGCTTGGAGAAGAGACCCAGTACTTC
TRBJ2-5	TRBV20-1	many	.	CSASGETQYF	TGCAGTGCTAGCGGGGAGACCCAGTACTTC
TRBJ2-3	TRBV29-1	many	.	CSVAGTSTDTQYF	TGCAGCGTGGCTGGGACTAGCACAGATACGCAGTATTTT
TRBJ2-1	TRBV7-9	few	.	CASSDPVSSYNEQFF	TGTGCCAGCTCCGACCCCGTGAGCTCCTACAATGAGCAGTTCTTC
TRBJ2-2	TRBV30	many	TRBD1	CAWSGDRLNTGELFF	TGTGCCTGGAGTGGGGACAGATTGAACACCGGGGAGCTGTTTTTT
TRBJ1-2	TRBV12-3/TRBV12-4	many	.	CASSLRRGRPGYGYTF	TGTGCCAGCAGTCTTAGGCGGGGGAGGCCGGGTTATGGCTACACCTTC
TRBJ1-1	TRBV28	many	.	CASSLGAAPNTEAFF	TGTGCCAGCAGTTTAGGGGCAGCCCCTAACACTGAAGCTTTCTTT
TRBJ2-1	TRBV6-6	many	.	CASSYGDNEQFF	TGTGCCAGCAGTTACGGAGACAATGAGCAGTTCTTC
TRBJ1-4	TRBV20-1	many	TRBD1	CSAHPGTGEYEKLFF	TGCAGTGCTCATCCAGGGACAGGGGAATATGAAAAACTGTTTTTT
TRBJ2-1	TRBV6-1	many	TRBD1	CASSETGGLNEQFF	TGTGCCAGCAGTGAGACAGGGGGTCTCAATGAGCAGTTCTTC
TRBJ1-5	TRBV7-2	.	.	CASSSQVGGDQPQHF	TGTGCCAGCAGCTCCCAAGTCGGGGGAGACCAGCCCCAGCATTTT
TRBJ1-6	TRBV4-1	few	TRBD1	CASRPTGGRQSPLHF	TGCGCCAGCAGACCCACAGGGGGCCGGCAGTCACCCCTCCACTTT
TRBJ1-1	TRBV29-1	.	.	CSVSTAANTEAFF	TGCAGCGTTTCGACAGCGGCGAACACTGAAGCTTTCTTT
TRBJ1-1	TRBV5-1	many	.	CASSDQGGRNTEAFF	TGCGCCAGCAGCGACCAGGGAGGACGGAACACTGAAGCTTTCTTT
TRBJ1-5	TRBV6-1	many	TRBD1	CASSPRQGGNQPQHF	TGTGCCAGCAGTCCGCGACAGGGAGGAAACCAGCCCCAGCATTTT
TRBJ2-1	TRBV19	.	.	CASKIPVGNEQFF	TGTGCCAGCAAGATTCCCGTAGGGAATGAGCAGTTCTTC
TRBJ1-1	TRBV7-9	.	.	CASSLATRTEAFF	TGTGCCAGCAGCTTAGCGACGAGGACTGAAGCTTTCTTT
TRBJ1-3	TRBV9	.	TRBD1	CVSSAGTGLTTIYF	TGTGTCAGCAGCGCCGGGACAGGGCTCACCACCATATATTTT
TRBJ1-2	TRBV29-1	few	.	CSAYRGSRYGYTF	TGCAGCGCTTACCGGGGATCCCGCTATGGCTACACCTTC
TRBJ2-5	TRBV15	many	TRBD2	CATSRDMGGRALETQYF	TGTGCCACCAGCAGAGATATGGGCGGGAGGGCCCTCGAGACCCAGTACTTC
TRBJ1-6	TRBV30	.	TRBD1	CAWSFQGARGSPLHF	TGTGCCTGGAGTTTCCAGGGGGCGAGGGGTTCACCCCTCCACTTT
TRBJ2-1	TRBV7-9	many	TRBD2	CASSFPGLANEQFF	TGTGCCAGCAGCTTCCCGGGACTAGCGAATGAGCAGTTCTTC
TRBJ1-5	TRBV6-2/TRBV6-3	many	.	CASRVGVFGLLGNQPQHF	TGTGCCAGCAGGGTAGGGGTTTTCGGACTTCTGGGCAATCAGCCCCAGCATTTT
TRBJ2-1	TRBV18	few	.	CASSPSAKVILNEQFF	TGTGCCAGCTCACCATCGGCCAAGGTGATCCTCAATGAGCAGTTCTTC
TRBJ1-2	TRBV20-1	many	.	CSATGSSYGYTF	TGCAGTGCGACAGGTTCCTCCTATGGCTACACCTTC
TRBJ2-1	TRBV5-1	many	TRBD2	CASSPGLAGGEQFF	TGCGCCAGCAGCCCCGGACTAGCAGGAGGTGAGCAGTTCTTC
TRBJ2-3	TRBV5-6	few	TRBD1	CASSVGDRFLDF	TGTGCCAGCAGCGTAGGGGACAGGTTTTTGGATTTT
TRBJ2-1	TRBV5-1	few	.	CASSLNVGGGEQFF	TGCGCCAGCAGCTTAAACGTTGGAGGTGGTGAGCAGTTCTTC